This T cell receptor beta chain was recovered during a study of shared clonotypes between healthy human individuals. CDR3 length: 14 amino acids. Sequencing used immunoSEQ multiplex PCR; TCRdb keeps in-frame clones, though not all of them. The sample lists 1.5 million to 1.9 million clones, approximately 98% seen once, with 0.4% to 0.45% in the top ten. The TCR was taken from a man younger than 45 in good health. Sequencing used naive CD4+ T cells sorted from blood. Noted subset: CD45RA+ positively selected. This chain connects TRBV12-2 to TRBJ1-5. TRBV12-2 is labeled a pseudogene. The CDR3 bases are TGTGCAAGTCGCTTAGGGGGAGTCAATCAGCCCCAGCATTTT. This gives the protein CASRLGGVNQPQHF.